Listed here are 12 T cell receptor beta chains from one sample, sequenced in a study of shared clonotypes between healthy human individuals. Selected positively for CCR7 and CD45RO-negative, naive CD8 cells excluded terminally differentiated effector memory CD45RA+ cells. Sequenced by immunoSEQ multiplex PCR; TCRdb stores in-frame clones only, minus some. The top ten hold under 0.25% of the sample, which has under 1 million clones, roughly 96% seen once. Sequencing used naive CD8+ T cells sorted from blood. Source of these receptors: a man aged 30 to 39 in good health.

The chain has TRBV13 and TRBJ2-1, with D maybe TRBD2 (6 bases). V shed 3 bases and J shed 9 bases, with 9 bases lying between them. The CDR3 covers 12 residues. Germline V gene sequence: CDR1 PRHDT, CDR2 FYEKMQ (reference sequence). CDR3 sequence reads: CASSLTRSEQFF. Written as DNA, the CDR3 is TGTGCCAGCAGCTTGACTAGAAGTGAGCAGTTCTTC.

The genes are TRBV19 and TRBJ2-7; perhaps TRBD1 as D (5 bases). The CDR3 spans 20 residues. Trimming stripped 5 bases from V and 0 bases from J, with 29 bases between. Germline values: CDR1 LNHDA, CDR2 SQIVND (reference sequence). DNA of the CDR3: TGTGCCAGTAGTTTCTCCCCTTTGTATCGGACATTCAATCTCTCCTACGAGCAGTACTTC. It encodes CASSFSPLYRTFNLSYEQYF.

The genes are TRBV10-3 and TRBJ2-7; D gene ambiguous. Per the germline V gene, CDR1 is ENHRY and CDR2 is SYGVKD. This CDR3 region has 13 residues. V lost 7 bases, J lost 0 bases, and 10 bases lay in between. The CDR3 sequence is CAIMTGNSYEQYF. The CDR3 DNA follows: TGTGCCATCATGACTGGAAACTCCTACGAGCAGTACTTC.

The gene calls are TRBV10-3 and TRBJ2-7, with D perhaps TRBD2 (6 bases). Germline loops: CDR1 ENHRY, CDR2 SYGVKD. Between the trimmed V and J ends, which lost 8 bases and 3 bases, there was a span of 17 bases. This CDR3 is 14 amino acids long. The CDR3 bases are TGTGCCATCTCGGCCGGGACTGGAAGCTACGAGCAGTACTTC. Its protein product is CAISAGTGSYEQYF.

The rearrangement uses TRBV5-8 and TRBJ2-7, with D hard to call. This CDR3 has 17 residues. Per germline, CDR1 SGHTS and CDR2 YDEGEE. V lost 1 base and J lost 3, with 20 bases in between. The CDR3 coding sequence is TGTGCCAGCAGCTTGCAAGTCCACCCGGAAAATCACTACGAGCAGTACTTC. Residues: CASSLQVHPENHYEQYF.

This clone occurred once. This chain connects TRBV7-6 to TRBJ2-1; D uncertain. Trimming pared 0 bases from V and 7 bases from J, leaving 10 bases between. Germline V gene sequence: CDR1 SGHVS, CDR2 FNYEAQ. This CDR3 spans 14 amino acids. CDR3 DNA sequence: TGTGCCAGCAGCTTAGCGCTTGACGAGAATGAGCAGTTCTTC. It codes for CASSLALDENEQFF.

The chain carries TRBV10-3 and TRBJ2-7, with TRBD2 identical over 11 bases. Trimming removed 6 bases from V and 2 bases from J; junction bases left unmatched: 3. Germline CDR1 and CDR2: ENHRY and SYGVKD. The CDR3 extends over 14 amino acids. DNA for the CDR3: TGTGCCATCAGCGGGACTAGCGGTGCCTACGAGCAGTACTTC. It specifies CAISGTSGAYEQYF.

This clone appeared a single time. The chain is built from TRBV7-8 and TRBJ1-3; D might be TRBD1 (6 bases). Looked up from germline, CDR1 is SGHVS and CDR2 is FQNEAQ. The CDR3 has 16 residues. V shed 5 bases and J shed 1 base, with 15 bases lying between them. The CDR3 spells CASSGIVGTSGNTIYF. As DNA, the CDR3 is TGTGCCAGCAGCGGCATCGTGGGGACATCTGGAAACACCATATATTTT.

V usage is TRBV15 and J usage is TRBJ2-7; no clear D. There are 10 residues in the CDR3. Per germline, CDR1 LNHNV and CDR2 YYDKDF (reference sequence). V lost 3 bases and J 5 bases, leaving 2 bases between the germline ends. The CDR3 coding sequence is TGTGCCACCAGCAGGGACGAGCAGTACTTC. Translated, it gives CATSRDEQYF.

This chain joins TRBV6-5 and TRBJ2-7; 11 bases are a match to TRBD2. This CDR3 spans 15 amino acids. Germline V gene lookup returns CDR1 MNHEY and CDR2 SVGAGI. Trimming removed 4 bases from V and 2 bases from J; junction bases left unmatched: 4. CDR3 amino acids: CASSFIAGGTYEQYF. The CDR3 DNA sequence: TGTGCCAGCAGTTTCATAGCGGGAGGGACCTACGAGCAGTACTTC.

The genes are TRBV7-6 and TRBJ2-1; TRBD2 matches at 11 bases. In germline, CDR1 is SGHVS, CDR2 FNYEAQ. Germline trimming cut 6 bases from V and 4 bases from J; bases unmatched to any gene: 5. The CDR3 is 15 residues long. The CDR3 region is CASSSGTSGYNEQFF. CDR3 bases: TGTGCCAGCAGTTCCGGGACTAGCGGATACAATGAGCAGTTCTTC.

Concerning this clone: At the DNA level, this CDR3 is encoded by other sequences in the same sample as well. The chain has TRBV6-5 and TRBJ2-7, with D possibly TRBD1 on 6 matching bases. In germline, CDR1 is MNHEY, CDR2 SVGAGI. The CDR3 runs 13 residues. V lost 6 bases to trimming and J lost 4 bases, with 13 bases between them. CDR3 nucleotide sequence: TGTGCCAGCAGCTACGGGACAACTTACGAGCAGTACTTC. This translates into CASSYGTTYEQYF.